A selection of T cell receptor beta chains follows, all from one sample in a study of memory CD4+ T cells and cytomegalovirus serostatus. The data were produced by immunoSEQ multiplex PCR, yet TCRdb's version contains in-frame clones alone and is incomplete. The sample shows tens of thousands of clones, about three quarters of them seen only once. Specimen: memory CD4+ T cells from blood. These receptors were taken from an adult in good health and CMV-seronegative. Both conserved end residues are part of each CDR3. The D gene is left open where the match is weak. Only some rows state a clone size, as once, few, many or a class for expanded clones.

v_call	clone_size	j_call	d_call	cdr3_aa	cdr3_nt
TRBV9	.	TRBJ1-2	TRBD1	CASSVSGTGGAGYTF	TGTGCCAGCAGCGTCTCCGGGACAGGGGGCGCTGGCTACACCTTC
TRBV5-6	once	TRBJ1-2	.	CASSLGSSYGYTF	TGTGCCAGCAGCTTGGGGTCGTCCTATGGCTACACCTTC
TRBV6-6	.	TRBJ1-2	.	CASSYPHGESGYTF	TGTGCCAGCAGTTACCCCCATGGTGAGAGTGGCTACACCTTC
TRBV30	.	TRBJ1-4	.	CAWSSGNVDEKLFF	TGTGCCTGGAGTTCCGGGAATGTGGATGAAAAACTGTTTTTT
TRBV4-2	.	TRBJ2-3	.	CASSQESPPRTDTQYF	TGTGCCAGCAGCCAAGAATCCCCACCCCGCACAGATACGCAGTATTTT
TRBV6-1	.	TRBJ2-7	.	CASSGGTASSYEQYF	TGTGCCAGCAGTGGGGGGACCGCGAGCTCCTACGAGCAGTACTTC
TRBV7-2	.	TRBJ2-5	.	CASGRGGGPQETQYF	TGTGCCAGCGGACGGGGTGGGGGGCCCCAAGAGACCCAGTACTTC
TRBV25-1	.	TRBJ1-1	.	CASSERDTEAFF	TGTGCCAGCAGTGAGAGGGACACTGAAGCTTTCTTT
TRBV13	.	TRBJ2-3	.	CASSLRDSYATDTQYF	TGTGCCAGCAGCTTAAGAGACTCCTATGCCACAGATACGCAGTATTTT
TRBV18	.	TRBJ2-3	TRBD1	CASSPRTGLNTDTQYF	TGTGCCAGCTCACCGCGGACAGGGCTCAACACAGATACGCAGTATTTT
TRBV4-3	.	TRBJ2-7	.	CASSQGFGEQYF	TGCGCCAGCAGCCAAGGGTTTGGCGAGCAGTACTTC
TRBV4-2	.	TRBJ1-4	TRBD1	CASSQGSRDRDNEKLFF	TGTGCCAGCAGCCAAGGAAGCCGGGACAGGGATAATGAAAAACTGTTTTTT
TRBV5-4	.	TRBJ1-2	TRBD1	CASSAFPGQGDGYTF	TGTGCCAGCAGCGCCTTTCCGGGACAGGGGGATGGCTACACCTTC
TRBV5-1	once	TRBJ2-2	TRBD2	CASSSGTPGELFF	TGCGCCAGCAGCAGCGGGACTCCCGGGGAGCTGTTTTTT
TRBV7-3	few	TRBJ2-1	TRBD2	CASSAGLAGARQFF	TGTGCCAGCAGCGCGGGACTAGCGGGGGCCCGGCAGTTCTTC
TRBV2	.	TRBJ2-5	TRBD2	CASTGGRAQYF	TGTGCCAGCACGGGGGGGCGGGCCCAGTACTTC
TRBV5-6	.	TRBJ2-3	.	CASSPTGFFSTDTQYF	TGTGCCAGCAGCCCCACCGGGTTCTTTTCCACAGATACGCAGTATTTT
TRBV5-1	.	TRBJ2-7	.	CASSMEGAYEQYF	TGCGCCAGCAGCATGGAGGGGGCTTACGAGCAGTACTTC
TRBV7-9	.	TRBJ1-2	TRBD1	CASSLGQGTEGYGYTF	TGTGCCAGCAGCTTAGGACAGGGGACAGAGGGCTATGGCTACACCTTC
TRBV6-1	few	TRBJ2-7	.	CASSEVHGGNYEQYF	TGTGCCAGCAGTGAAGTCCACGGGGGTAACTACGAGCAGTACTTC
TRBV12-5	.	TRBJ2-1	.	CASGLEISYNEQFF	TGTGCTAGTGGTTTAGAGATCTCCTACAATGAGCAGTTCTTC
TRBV6-1	.	TRBJ2-7	TRBD2	CASSEAGTSGAFRSYEQYF	TGTGCCAGCAGTGAAGCCGGGACTAGCGGGGCATTTCGTTCCTACGAGCAGTACTTC
TRBV27	once	TRBJ2-7	TRBD2	CASSPLGGSPEQYF	TGTGCCAGCAGTCCGCTGGGGGGGTCCCCCGAGCAGTACTTC
TRBV12-2	.	TRBJ2-7	.	CASRVTREFEQYF	TGTGCAAGTCGCGTTACCAGGGAATTCGAGCAGTACTTC
TRBV5-4	.	TRBJ2-5	.	CASSFRETQYF	TGTGCCAGCAGCTTTCGAGAGACCCAGTACTTC
TRBV4-3	.	TRBJ1-2	.	CASSQDRSRIGYGYTF	TGCGCCAGCAGCCAGGACAGAAGCCGGATTGGATATGGCTACACCTTC
TRBV5-4	.	TRBJ2-3	TRBD2	CASSLGLAGGSSTDTQYF	TGTGCCAGCAGCTTGGGACTAGCGGGGGGCTCTAGCACAGATACGCAGTATTTT
TRBV5-1	.	TRBJ1-2	.	CASSLTVTGGYTF	TGCGCCAGCAGCTTGACGGTGACCGGGGGCTACACCTTC
TRBV7-8	.	TRBJ2-7	.	CASSFPSGQGPEGDYEQYF	TGTGCCAGCAGCTTCCCCTCTGGGCAGGGACCAGAAGGAGACTACGAGCAGTACTTC
TRBV19	once	TRBJ2-2	.	CATKFKQSTGELFF	TGTGCCACTAAATTTAAACAGAGCACCGGGGAGCTGTTTTTT
TRBV18	.	TRBJ1-1	TRBD1	CASSLGTGSHTEAFF	TGTGCCAGCTCACTCGGGACAGGATCTCACACTGAAGCTTTCTTT
TRBV6-5	.	TRBJ2-7	.	CASSSATGLYEQYF	TGTGCCAGCAGCTCCGCCACAGGGTTGTACGAGCAGTACTTC
TRBV6-5	.	TRBJ2-3	TRBD2	CASCGPAGGADTQYF	TGTGCCAGCTGTGGGCCCGCGGGGGGGGCAGATACGCAGTATTTT
TRBV18	.	TRBJ1-4	.	CASSMDTPNEKLFF	TGTGCCAGCTCCATGGACACTCCTAATGAAAAACTGTTTTTT
TRBV5-4	.	TRBJ2-1	.	CASSPEGDRYNEQFF	TGTGCCAGCAGCCCGGAGGGGGACAGATACAATGAGCAGTTCTTC
TRBV7-9	once	TRBJ1-2	TRBD1	CASSPGGGYGYTF	TGTGCCAGCAGCCCAGGGGGCGGCTATGGCTACACCTTC
TRBV5-1	.	TRBJ2-5	.	CASSLMPSMVETQYF	TGCGCCAGCAGCTTAATGCCTAGTATGGTGGAGACCCAGTACTTC
TRBV29-1	.	TRBJ1-4	.	CSVQEGQLFF	TGCAGCGTTCAAGAGGGGCAACTGTTTTTT
TRBV2	few	TRBJ1-6	.	CASRTVSSYNSPLHF	TGTGCCAGCAGAACAGTGAGCTCCTATAATTCACCCCTCCACTTT
TRBV7-2	.	TRBJ2-1	.	CASSLARGSYNEQFF	TGTGCCAGCAGCTTGGCCAGGGGATCCTACAATGAGCAGTTCTTC
TRBV5-1	.	TRBJ2-2	TRBD1	CASSSGQGANTGELFF	TGCGCCAGCAGCTCTGGACAGGGCGCGAACACCGGGGAGCTGTTTTTT
TRBV18	.	TRBJ2-7	TRBD2	CASSPSGGSYEQYF	TGTGCCAGCTCACCGTCGGGGGGCTCCTACGAGCAGTACTTC
TRBV4-3	.	TRBJ2-2	TRBD1	CASSYRDQGVTGELFF	TGCGCCAGCAGCTACCGGGACCAGGGGGTCACCGGGGAGCTGTTTTTT
TRBV15	few	TRBJ2-3	.	CATGGQGSTDTQYF	TGTGCCACGGGGGGGCAGGGTAGCACAGATACGCAGTATTTT
TRBV21-1	.	TRBJ1-4	.	CASSKPTLTAEKLFF	TGTGCCAGCAGCAAACCTACCTTAACTGCTGAAAAACTGTTTTTT